Below are 22 T cell receptor beta chains sequenced from a single sample in a study of CD8 T cells in Susac syndrome. Random hexamers were used to reverse transcribe an amount of roughly 0.5 to 1 ug RNA. TCRdb recomputed calls from the immunoSEQ multiplex PCR reads with MiXCR, one row per CDR3 protein. The repertoire has a few hundred thousand distinct CDR3 sequences, 94% of them found once; the top ten carry about 0.15%. Sample: CD4+ T cells from PBMCs. The origin of the receptors is a human donor with Susac syndrome.

The chain carries TRBV20-1 and TRBJ1-3; D is possibly TRBD1 (6 bases). Germline CDR1 and CDR2: DFQATT and SNEGSKA (reference sequence). Between the trimmed V and J ends, which lost 4 bases and 0 bases, there was a span of 19 bases. This CDR3 is built from 17 residues. CDR3 coding DNA: TGCAGTGCTACGGGACAAGGGTTAAAAGGCTCTGGAAACACCATATATTTT. This gives the protein CSATGQGLKGSGNTIYF.

The chain is built from TRBV28 and TRBJ2-3; maybe TRBD1 (6 bases). The germline gives CDR1 MDHEN, CDR2 SYDVKM. V gave up 11 bases and J gave up 2 bases, with 14 bases separating them. The CDR3 spans 13 residues. The CDR3 reads CAGGGGVTDTQYF. Here the CDR3 DNA reads TGTGCCGGGGGCGGCGGAGTCACAGATACGCAGTATTTT. Drawing the rest from reference TRBV28 and TRBJ2-3, the complete variable domain is DVKVTQSSRYLVKRTGEKVFLECVQDMDHENMFWYRQDPGLGLRLIYFSYDVKMKEKGDIPEGYSVSREKKERFSLILESASTNQTSMYLCAGGGGVTDTQYFGPGTRLTVL.

This chain links TRBV12-3 or TRBV12-4 with TRBJ2-5; D uncertain. The length of the CDR3 is 14 residues. V dropped 3 bases and J dropped 0 bases, with 8 bases sitting between them. CDR3 sequence (DNA): TGTGCCAGCAGTTTGAACGGTTACCAAGAGACCCAGTACTTC. Its protein product is CASSLNGYQETQYF.

The gene calls are TRBV15 and TRBJ2-6; TRBD2 is a possible D gene (5 bases). The germline V gene has CDR1 LNHNV and CDR2 YYDKDF (reference sequence). V was shortened by 0 bases and J by 4 bases, with 13 bases between the two germline ends. There are 17 residues in the CDR3. This CDR3 is CATSRDVGPGGANVLTF. DNA for the CDR3: TGTGCCACCAGCAGAGATGTCGGACCGGGGGGGGCCAACGTCCTGACTTTC.

V is TRBV27 and J is TRBJ2-2; 11 positions match TRBD2. This CDR3 is 16 amino acids long. Germline V gene lookup returns CDR1 MNHEY and CDR2 SMNVEV (reference sequence). The J segment lost 6 bases and the V segment lost 2 bases, leaving 5 bases of the junction unmatched. The CDR3 DNA follows: TGTGCCAGCAGTTTAAGCGGTAGCGGGGGGGCCGGGGAGCTGTTTTTT. It translates to CASSLSGSGGAGELFF.

The chain is built from TRBV29-1 and TRBJ2-4; D not certain. This CDR3 contains 15 residues. The germline CDR1 and CDR2 sequences are SQVTM and ANQGSEA. V dropped 3 bases and J dropped 3 bases, with 15 bases sitting between them. CDR3 DNA sequence: TGCAGCGTTGAGGAGTGGCGGAATGGCAAAAACATTCAGTACTTC. It translates to CSVEEWRNGKNIQYF.

The chain is built from TRBV7-8 and TRBJ1-2, with TRBD1 matching over 9 bases. The V gene's germline CDR1 is SGHVS and CDR2 FQNEAQ. The junction had 9 bases not matched to a gene; V was cut back by 3 bases and J by 7 bases. The CDR3 loop spans 15 amino acids. CDR3 sequence: CASSLNRDREGGYTF. The DNA of the CDR3 is TGTGCCAGCAGCTTGAACCGGGACAGGGAGGGTGGCTACACCTTC.

This rearrangement joins TRBV20-1 to TRBJ1-1, with D tentatively TRBD1 (6 bases). V lost 2 bases to trimming and J lost 0 bases, with 10 bases between them. CDR3 length: 14 amino acids. Germline V gene lookup returns CDR1 DFQATT and CDR2 SNEGSKA (reference sequence). In DNA, the CDR3 is TGCAGTGCTAGACTCGGACAGCTGAACACTGAAGCTTTCTTT. Protein: CSARLGQLNTEAFF.

J is TRBJ2-5 and V is TRBV29-1; no reliable D call. Between the trimmed V and J ends, which lost 6 bases and 5 bases, there was a span of 13 bases. Germline-derived CDR1 and CDR2 are SQVTM and ANQGSEA. This CDR3 has 12 amino acids. The CDR3 sequence: CSVPAGRETQYF. The CDR3 nucleotides are TGCAGCGTCCCGGCCGGCAGGGAGACCCAGTACTTC.

The chain combines TRBV20-1 with TRBJ2-3; TRBD2 matches at 12 bases. Germline CDR1 and CDR2: DFQATT and SNEGSKA (reference sequence). There are 15 residues in the CDR3. The V and J ends lost 5 bases and 0 bases, in that order; junction bases with no gene match: 3. CDR3 amino acids: CSAWTSGDSTDTQYF. Here the CDR3 DNA reads TGCAGTGCTTGGACTAGCGGGGATAGCACAGATACGCAGTATTTT.

The V call is TRBV5-6, the J call TRBJ1-5; the D gene is possibly TRBD1 (6 bases). CDR3 size: 19 residues. V was pared by 2 bases and J by 3 bases, with 24 bases between. Germline loops: CDR1 SGHDT, CDR2 YYEEEE. The CDR3 coding sequence is TGTGCCAGCAGCTTCACCGGGAGCGGGGGCGGGGGTGCCAATCAGCCCCAGCATTTT. This encodes CASSFTGSGGGGANQPQHF.

This clonotype was observed a few times. V and J are TRBV9 and TRBJ2-3, with TRBD2 matching 13 bases. The germline V gene has CDR1 SGDLS and CDR2 YYNGEE. The V gene end was trimmed by 2 bases and the J gene end by 3 bases; junction bases not matched to a gene: 3. This CDR3 has 16 amino acids. In nucleotides, the CDR3 is TGTGCCAGCAGCGTGGAACTAGCGGGGGGGACAGATACGCAGTATTTT. Translated, it gives CASSVELAGGTDTQYF.

The count of this clonotype is one. The CDR3 region is CAWSVQGGEKLFF. The CDR3 DNA reads as TGTGCCTGGAGTGTACAGGGAGGGGAAAAACTGTTTTTT. The chain recombines TRBV30 with TRBJ1-4, with a weak D call TRBD1 (6 bases). Germline CDR1 and CDR2: GTSNPN and SVGIG (reference sequence). This CDR3 is 13 amino acids long. V was pared by 0 bases and J by 8 bases, with 10 bases between.

The V and J genes are TRBV18 and TRBJ2-3, with D perhaps assigned TRBD1 or TRBD2 (5 bases each). Germline V CDR1 and CDR2: KGHSH, LQKENI. The CDR3 extends over 17 amino acids. The V end was cut by 3 bases, the J end by 3 bases, with 19 bases between. CDR3 sequence reads: CASSPESEGPGTDTQYF. CDR3 nucleotides: TGTGCCAGCTCACCGGAGAGTGAGGGGCCGGGGACAGATACGCAGTATTTT.

The rearrangement joins TRBV5-1 to TRBJ2-1; 11 bases map to TRBD2. The CDR3 consists of 16 residues. V lost 0 bases and J lost 8; bases outside the gene matches: 7. Germline assignment: CDR1 SGHRS and CDR2 YFSETQ. In DNA form, the CDR3 reads TGCGCCAGCAGCTTGGCCGGTAGCGGGGGGGTCCATGAGCAGTTCTTC. Translated: CASSLAGSGGVHEQFF.

The rearrangement links TRBV20-1 to TRBJ1-2, with 7 bases identical to TRBD1. The CDR3 contains 11 residues. The germline CDR1 and CDR2 sequences are DFQATT and SNEGSKA (reference sequence). V lost 2 bases to trimming and J lost 12 bases; unmatched junction nucleotides: 6. The CDR3 region has the DNA TGCAGTGCTAGAATGACAGGGCGCAACACCTTC. Its protein product is CSARMTGRNTF.

The V gene is TRBV30, the J gene TRBJ2-5; tentatively, D is TRBD1 or TRBD2 (6 bases each). V gave up 6 bases and J gave up 5 bases, with 13 bases separating them. The CDR3 contains 12 residues. The germline V gene encodes CDR1 GTSNPN and CDR2 SVGIG (reference sequence). The CDR3 sequence: CACSRGRETQYF. The CDR3 DNA follows: TGTGCCTGTTCACGGGGGCGGGAGACCCAGTACTTC.

The chain uses TRBV7-9 and TRBJ1-2, with TRBD1 as a possible D gene (6 bases). The CDR3 contains 14 residues. The germline V gene has CDR1 SEHNR and CDR2 FQNEAQ (reference sequence). V lost 5 bases and J 8 bases, leaving 18 bases between the germline ends. The CDR3, as DNA: TGTGCCAGCAGCCAGACAGGTGCCCCTCAGGGCTACACCTTC. Its translation is CASSQTGAPQGYTF.

This clonotype was observed a single time. V and J are TRBV6-2 or TRBV6-3 and TRBJ1-1; 7 nucleotides agree with TRBD1. Germline CDR1 MNHEY, CDR2 SVGEGT. V shed 2 bases, J shed 1 base, and the junction held 7 bases outside the gene matches. The CDR3 runs to 16 residues. In DNA, the CDR3 is TGTGCCAGCAGTTACCCCAGGGACAGTGAGAACACTGAAGCTTTCTTT. This encodes CASSYPRDSENTEAFF.

This chain connects TRBV14 to TRBJ1-4, with no clear D. V was shortened by 2 bases and J by 8 bases, with 9 bases between the two germline ends. The CDR3 is made up of 13 amino acids. Germline values: CDR1 SGHDN, CDR2 FVKESK. The CDR3 DNA reads TGTGCCAGCAGCCAATATGCGGCGGAAAAACTGTTTTTT. Protein sequence: CASSQYAAEKLFF.

The chain uses TRBV20-1 and TRBJ1-5; D may be TRBD1 (5 bases). Deletions cut 0 bases from V and 4 bases from J, with 13 bases between. Germline V gene sequence: CDR1 DFQATT, CDR2 SNEGSKA (reference sequence). CDR3 length equals 15 residues. CDR3 amino acids: CSARDRRDGNQPQHF. The CDR3 DNA follows: TGCAGTGCTAGAGATCGAAGGGACGGAAATCAGCCCCAGCATTTT.

The chain carries TRBV28 and TRBJ2-1; TRBD1 aligns across 9 bases. This CDR3 comprises 14 residues. Germline CDR1 MDHEN, CDR2 SYDVKM. V lost 2 bases and J lost 8; bases outside the gene matches: 4. CDR3 residues: CASSLNRGLYEQFF. CDR3 coding DNA: TGTGCCAGCAGTTTAAACAGGGGGCTCTATGAGCAGTTCTTC.